This T cell receptor (beta chain) was recorded in a study of beta chain features in type 1 diabetes. Overall study: Patients did not differ from healthy donors in age, gender or cell yield. Study-level findings and limits: TCRB CDR3s were moderately but significantly shorter in Type 1 diabetes patients in all four CD4+ subsets.

Sorting based on CD45RO/CCR7/CD25/CD127/CD95/CD27 separated CD4+ naive, central memory, regulatory and stem cell-like memory cells. TCRB transcripts that were expressed got sequenced, as all of the isolated RNA had been reverse transcribed. TCRdb's copy holds only in-frame clones and misses some; the assay was immunoSEQ multiplex PCR. There are about 400,000 clones in the sample; over 9.5% occur only once, and less than 0.02% lies in the top ten. The table lists this clone with a few counts. Its antigen is unidentified. The TCR sequence derives from a man between 18 and 29 years old in good health. What was sequenced was naive CD4+ T cells from blood.

CDR3 sequence: CASSQVPADSYEQYF. CDR3 sequence (DNA): TGCGCCAGCAGCCAAGTCCCAGCGGACTCCTACGAGCAGTACTTC. The chain couples TRBV4-3 to TRBJ2-7; tentative D call: TRBD2 (5 bases). CDR3 size: 15 residues. V lost 1 base, J lost 0 bases, and 10 bases lay in between. CDR1 and CDR2 (germline): LGHNA, YSLEER.